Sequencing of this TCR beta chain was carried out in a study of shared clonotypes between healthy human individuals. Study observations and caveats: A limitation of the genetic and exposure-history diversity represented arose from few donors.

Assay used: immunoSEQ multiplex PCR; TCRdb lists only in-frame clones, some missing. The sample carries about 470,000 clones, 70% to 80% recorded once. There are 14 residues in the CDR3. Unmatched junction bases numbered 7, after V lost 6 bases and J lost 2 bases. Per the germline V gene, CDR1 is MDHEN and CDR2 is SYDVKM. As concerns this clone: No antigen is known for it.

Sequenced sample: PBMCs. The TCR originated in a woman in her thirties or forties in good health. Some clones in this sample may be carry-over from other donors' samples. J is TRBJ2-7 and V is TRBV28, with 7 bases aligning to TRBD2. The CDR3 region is CASRDSGPTYEQYF. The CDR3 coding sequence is TGTGCCAGCAGGGATAGCGGGCCGACCTACGAGCAGTACTTC.